The 2 T cell receptor beta chains reported below all come from one sample, sequenced in a study of graft-versus-host responses after intestinal transplantation. These TCRs are of unknown antigen specificity. The repertoire was sequenced with immunoSEQ multiplex PCR; TCRdb's copy has only in-frame clones and lacks some. The sample holds roughly 99,000 clones, 80% to 95% seen once. The source material was unstimulated CD8+ T cells sorted from spleen or lymph node cells, sampled before transplant. These receptors all come from a human donor who was the organ donor for an intestinal transplant.

The chain links TRBV28 to TRBJ1-2; 8 bases are shared with TRBD1. The CDR3 totals 13 residues. Losses at the gene ends were 5 bases for V and 6 bases for J; bases not matched to a gene: 5. CDR1 MDHEN and CDR2 SYDVKM come from the germline V gene. DNA of the CDR3: TGTGCCAGCAGTGGGGACAGGTCAAATGGCTACACCTTC. Protein sequence: CASSGDRSNGYTF.

The chain uses TRBV7-8 and TRBJ1-1; no firm D call. The V end was cut by 1 base, the J end by 2 bases, with 14 bases between. The germline V gene has CDR1 SGHVS and CDR2 FQNEAQ. CDR3 size: 16 residues. The CDR3, as DNA: TGTGCCAGCAGCTTAGTCTCGGCCGGAGTAAACACTGAAGCTTTCTTT. Residues: CASSLVSAGVNTEAFF. Using reference TRBV7-8 and TRBJ1-1 for the parts outside the CDR3, the full variable domain is GAGVSQSPRYKVAKRGQDVALRCDPISGHVSLFWYQQALGQGPEFLTYFQNEAQLDKSGLPSDRFFAERPEGSVSTLKIQRTQQEDSAVYLCASSLVSAGVNTEAFFGQGTRLTVV.